One sample yielded the 15 T cell receptor beta chains listed below, sequenced in a study of cytomegalovirus exposure and HLA in healthy donors. Primers included in the PCR were 60 Vbeta and 13 Jbeta primers. Produced via immunoSEQ multiplex PCR; TCRdb's table is partial and in-frame only. This sample has roughly 160,000 clones, with 80% found just once. Sequenced sample: PBMCs. These receptors were taken from a man younger than 40 in good health and CMV-seronegative.

V gene TRBV11-2 combines with J gene TRBJ2-7; D not certain. Trimming took 4 bases from V and 9 from J, leaving 13 bases between them. The germline V gene has CDR1 SGHAT and CDR2 FQNNGV. The CDR3 is 12 residues long. CDR3 coding DNA: TGTGCCAGCAGCTCCTGGTCCACTGGGCAGTACTTC. Translating it yields CASSSWSTGQYF.

The chain employs TRBV9 and TRBJ2-7; 7 bases line up with TRBD2. The ends lost 3 bases at V and 4 bases at J; junction bases unmatched: 7. CDR1 and CDR2 from the germline V gene are SGDLS and YYNGEE. The CDR3 sequence is 14 residues long. CDR3 region: CASSDGGNLYEQYF. CDR3 nucleotide sequence: TGTGCCAGCAGCGACGGGGGGAACTTGTACGAGCAGTACTTC. The complete variable domain, with remaining parts taken from reference TRBV9 and TRBJ2-7, reads DSGVTQTPKHLITATGQRVTLRCSPRSGDLSVYWYQQSLDQGLQFLIQYYNGEERAKGNILERFSAQQFPDLHSELNLSSLELGDSALYFCASSDGGNLYEQYFGPGTRLTVT.

V is TRBV10-3 and J is TRBJ2-7; D is perhaps TRBD1 (5 bases). V lost 8 bases and J lost 3, with 8 bases in between. Germline CDR1 and CDR2: ENHRY and SYGVKD. The CDR3 loop spans 11 amino acids. CDR3 coding DNA: TGTGCCATCGGGGCTGGCTACGAGCAGTACTTC. Translated: CAIGAGYEQYF.

This chain links TRBV6-5 with TRBJ1-5; unclear D gene. Germline lookup yields CDR1 MNHEY and CDR2 SVGAGI. The germline V and J ends were trimmed by 7 bases and 2 bases, with 12 bases remaining between them. The CDR3 totals 14 residues. This CDR3 reads CASTLVRGNQPQHF. DNA for the CDR3: TGTGCCAGCACCCTGGTACGCGGCAATCAGCCCCAGCATTTT.

CDR3 protein: CASSRPAVNYGYTF. CDR3 DNA: TGTGCCAGCAGCCGACCTGCGGTTAACTATGGCTACACCTTC. The gene calls are TRBV5-4 and TRBJ1-2; D is unclear. The CDR3 has 14 residues. Germline V gene lookup returns CDR1 SGHNT and CDR2 YYREEE (reference sequence). Trimming left V 4 bases short and J 1 base short, with 11 bases between.

The chain is built from TRBV4-3 and TRBJ1-2; D may be TRBD1 (6 bases). Per the germline V gene, CDR1 is LGHNA and CDR2 is YSLEER. V lost 3 bases to trimming and J lost 3 bases, with 23 bases between them. The CDR3 has 18 residues. The CDR3 bases are TGCGCCAGCAGCCACGGACAGAACGCAGGGGAATTCCACTATGGCTACACCTTC. Its protein product is CASSHGQNAGEFHYGYTF.

The V call is TRBV28, the J call TRBJ1-2; 7 bases align to TRBD1. Germline V gene lookup returns CDR1 MDHEN and CDR2 SYDVKM. The junction had 9 bases not matched to a gene; V was cut back by 6 bases and J by 2 bases. The CDR3 runs 15 residues. The CDR3 reads CASSATGVTNYGYTF. In DNA, the CDR3 is TGTGCCAGCAGCGCTACAGGGGTCACGAACTATGGCTACACCTTC.

The gene calls are TRBV5-1 and TRBJ2-7, with D perhaps matching TRBD1 (5 bases). The V and J ends lost 4 bases and 2 bases respectively, with 13 bases between them. Germline values: CDR1 SGHRS, CDR2 YFSETQ. This CDR3 has 14 residues. CDR3 DNA: TGCGCCAGCAGCCTCACAGGTTCTCCCTACGAGCAGTACTTC. Translating gives CASSLTGSPYEQYF.

The chain is built from TRBV10-3 and TRBJ1-5; D possibly corresponds to TRBD1 (5 bases). Trimming left V 8 bases short and J 3 bases short, with 26 bases between. The CDR3 has 18 amino acids. Germline V gene sequence: CDR1 ENHRY, CDR2 SYGVKD. The CDR3 protein is CAIVIYHQLARDNQPQHF. For the CDR3, the DNA is TGTGCCATCGTAATATACCACCAGCTGGCCAGGGACAATCAGCCCCAGCATTTT.

This sequence joins TRBV29-1 and TRBJ1-1, with 9 bases aligning to TRBD1. The V and J ends lost 7 bases and 3 bases, in that order; junction bases with no gene match: 6. Looked up from germline, CDR1 is SQVTM and CDR2 is ANQGSEA. The CDR3 length is 13 residues. CDR3 coding DNA: TGCAGCGCCCGACAGGGGGGCGACACTGAAGCTTTCTTT. It codes for CSARQGGDTEAFF.

The chain combines TRBV5-1 with TRBJ2-7; maybe TRBD1 (6 bases). Germline V gene sequence: CDR1 SGHRS, CDR2 YFSETQ. CDR3 length: 15 residues. V was cut by 0 bases and J by 4 bases, with 14 bases left in between. CDR3 sequence (DNA): TGCGCCAGCAGCTTGGGTGGACAGAATGATTACGAGCAGTACTTC. Its translation: CASSLGGQNDYEQYF. Using reference TRBV5-1 and TRBJ2-7 for the parts outside the CDR3, the full variable domain is KAGVTQTPRYLIKTRGQQVTLSCSPISGHRSVSWYQQTPGQGLQFLFEYFSETQRNKGNFPGRFSGRQFSNSRSEMNVSTLELGDSALYLCASSLGGQNDYEQYFGPGTRLTVT.

This clone has only a few counts. The V call is TRBV10-2, the J call TRBJ2-7, with 9 bases fitting TRBD2. The V gene's germline CDR1 is WSHSY and CDR2 SAAADI. Trimming at V came to 5 bases and at J to 7 bases, leaving 6 bases not matched to a gene. This CDR3 is 13 amino acids long. The CDR3 loop reads CASSPLAGWEQYF. The CDR3 DNA follows: TGCGCCAGCAGTCCGCTAGCGGGATGGGAGCAGTACTTC.

The V call is TRBV27, the J call TRBJ2-7; D might be TRBD2 (5 bases). V lost 8 bases to trimming and J lost 3 bases, with 8 bases between them. The CDR3 totals 11 residues. Germline loops: CDR1 MNHEY, CDR2 SMNVEV (reference sequence). The CDR3 spells CASGSSYEQYF. The CDR3 DNA reads TGTGCCAGCGGGAGTAGCTACGAGCAGTACTTC.

The J gene is TRBJ2-7, the V gene TRBV7-2; 8 nucleotides match TRBD2. This CDR3 has 18 amino acids. The germline V gene has CDR1 SGHTA and CDR2 FQGNSA. V lost 1 base and J lost 2; bases outside the gene matches: 13. The CDR3 region has the DNA TGTGCCAGCAGCTTAGGGTGGTGGGCTAGCGGGTCCGCCTACGAGCAGTACTTC. It yields the protein CASSLGWWASGSAYEQYF.

Concerning this clone: A read error may produce the germline difference seen at one junction end. The chain uses TRBV10-3 and TRBJ1-1; D unclear. The CDR3 is 18 amino acids. Per germline, CDR1 ENHRY and CDR2 SYGVKD. CDR3 sequence reads: CASSLHTSAMVSNTEAFF. CDR3 sequence (DNA): TGTGCCAGCAGTCTCCATACTTCTGCGATGGTAAGCAACACTGAAGCTTTCTTT.